Sequencing of this T cell receptor beta chain was carried out in a study of shared clonotypes between healthy human individuals. Study results and limitations: A few donors held around 5% of naive CD4 clonotypes in common. Lower generation probabilities were found for non-shared clonotypes than for those shared by all four donors.

The method was immunoSEQ multiplex PCR; TCRdb's version includes in-frame clones alone and lacks a portion of them. The table lists more than 2 million clones, around 96% of them singletons. The naive CD8 population came from CD45RO-negative cells selected for CCR7, without terminally differentiated effector memory CD45RA+ cells. Regarding this clone: The target antigen is unknown.

Germline-derived CDR1 and CDR2 are SEHNR and FQNEAQ (reference sequence). The CDR3 has 14 amino acids. V was shortened by 7 bases and J by 0 bases, with 12 bases between the two germline ends. The TCR originated in a man aged 18 to 29 in good health. The specimen sequenced was naive CD8+ T cells sorted from blood. The genes are TRBV7-9 and TRBJ1-2; D remains unclear. CDR3 bases: TGTGCCAGCACCAGGACGCTACCTAACTATGGCTACACCTTC. It codes for CASTRTLPNYGYTF.